Listed below are T cell receptor beta chains from one sample, sequenced in a study of blood T cell repertoires in COVID-19. The data were produced by immunoSEQ multiplex PCR, yet TCRdb's version contains in-frame clones alone and is incomplete. The data contain about 110,000 clones, roughly four fifths of them seen just once; the ten biggest clones take up 5% to 8%. Material for sequencing was peripheral blood. Receptor source: a man older than 75 with COVID-19, enrolled during active disease. Each CDR3 is given with its conserved first and last residue. D genes are given only for firm matches. Not all rows give a size; the values are once, few, many and, for expanded clones, a class.

>.|TRBV5-6|.|TRBJ2-7
TGTGCCAGCAGCTTGGGGGTTTACAGGGGGGGCCCCTACGAGCAGTACTTC
CASSLGVYRGGPYEQYF
>.|TRBV20-1|.|TRBJ1-2
TGCAGTGGTCCCGGGGGCTATGGCTACACCTTC
CSGPGGYGYTF
>.|TRBV19|.|TRBJ1-6
TGTGCCAGTAGTATACAGGGTAATTCACCCCTCCACTTT
CASSIQGNSPLHF
>.|TRBV6-6|.|TRBJ1-4
TGTGCCAGCAGATTCGGACACCAATTAAGGAATGAAAAACTGTTTTTT
CASRFGHQLRNEKLFF
>.|TRBV18|.|TRBJ2-6
TGTGCCAGCTCTACGGTCGGCTCTGGGGCCAACGTCCTGACTTTC
CASSTVGSGANVLTF
>.|TRBV28|TRBD2|TRBJ2-5
TGTGCCAGCAGTTTATCGTGGGAGGGCCCTACAGAGACCCAGTACTTC
CASSLSWEGPTETQYF
>once|TRBV20-1|.|TRBJ1-2
TGCAGTGCCGACCACAGCTATGGCTACACCTTC
CSADHSYGYTF
>.|TRBV5-1|.|TRBJ1-4
TGCGCCAGCAGCTTGGTATCAGGACAGAATGAAAAACTGTTTTTT
CASSLVSGQNEKLFF
>few|TRBV7-9|TRBD1|TRBJ1-1
TGTGCCAGCAGCCCCTATGGGACAGAAAGTCCTGAAGCTTTCTTT
CASSPYGTESPEAFF
>.|TRBV28|.|TRBJ2-1
TGTGCCAGCAGTCCCCCGGGGAGCTCCTACAATGAGCAGTTCTTC
CASSPPGSSYNEQFF
>.|TRBV25-1|TRBD1|TRBJ2-1
TGTGCCAGCAGTGAATACGGGACAGGCTACAATGAGCAGTTCTTC
CASSEYGTGYNEQFF
>once|TRBV5-1|TRBD1|TRBJ2-7
TGCGCCAGCAGCTTGGACGGGACAGGGGCCCACGAGCAGTACTTC
CASSLDGTGAHEQYF
>few|TRBV6-6|.|TRBJ1-5
TGTGCCAGCAGACCCGACAGGATTGTTAATCAGCCCCAGCATTTT
CASRPDRIVNQPQHF
>once|TRBV5-1|.|TRBJ1-4
TGCGCCAGCAGCATAGGTCTTCGGGGAACTAATGAAAAACTGTTTTTT
CASSIGLRGTNEKLFF
>few|TRBV5-5|TRBD2|TRBJ2-5
TGTGCCAGCAGCTTGACTAGCGGGGGACAAGAGACCCAGTACTTC
CASSLTSGGQETQYF
>once|TRBV21-1|.|TRBJ2-3
TGTGCCAGCAGCAGTCAGGTATCCTTCACAGATACGCAGTATTTT
CASSSQVSFTDTQYF
>.|TRBV5-8|.|TRBJ2-1
TGTGCCAGCAGCCTGGACTATTATGAGCAGTTCTTC
CASSLDYYEQFF
>few|TRBV28|.|TRBJ1-1
TGTGCCAGCAGTTTATTCCCTACGAACACTGAAGCTTTCTTT
CASSLFPTNTEAFF
>few|TRBV4-2|TRBD2|TRBJ2-5
TGTGCCAGCAGCCCGGGACTAGCGGGACAAGAGACCCAGTACTTC
CASSPGLAGQETQYF
>.|TRBV27|.|TRBJ2-5
TGTGCCAGCAGTCCCCCCGGGTTGGCCGGGGGGACCCAGTACTTC
CASSPPGLAGGTQYF
>.|TRBV15|TRBD1|TRBJ1-2
TGTGCCACCAGTCTTACAGGGGTCTTCAACTATGGCTACACCTTC
CATSLTGVFNYGYTF
>.|TRBV19|TRBD2|TRBJ2-7
TGTGCCAGTAGTGGCTCTAGCGGGAGTTCTGTCTACGAGCAGTACTTC
CASSGSSGSSVYEQYF
>.|TRBV10-2|.|TRBJ1-4
TGCGCCAGCACTGGGGGGGTTAGCGGGTTAACTAATGAAAAACTGTTTTTT
CASTGGVSGLTNEKLFF
>.|TRBV18|TRBD2|TRBJ2-1
TGTGCCAGCTCACCACCAACTAGCGGCATGGTAGGTGAGCAGTTCTTC
CASSPPTSGMVGEQFF
>.|TRBV18|TRBD2|TRBJ2-7
TGTGCCAGCTCACCCTCGGCGGGAGGGTCCTACGAGCAGTACTTC
CASSPSAGGSYEQYF
>few|TRBV2|.|TRBJ1-6
TGTGCCAGCAGTGTTTTCAGGGGTAGGGCTTCACCCCTCCACTTT
CASSVFRGRASPLHF
>once|TRBV28|TRBD1|TRBJ1-2
TGTGCCAGCATCGGAACCAGGGGACAGGGGGCGAATGGCTACACCTTC
CASIGTRGQGANGYTF
>.|TRBV5-6|.|TRBJ1-1
TGTGCCAGCAGCACGGTTTTGAACACTGAAGCTTTCTTT
CASSTVLNTEAFF
>.|TRBV4-3|.|TRBJ2-1
TGCGCCAGCTCCGGGGGATCACGGGGCGACAATGAGCAGTTCTTC
CASSGGSRGDNEQFF
>.|TRBV5-1|TRBD2|TRBJ2-5
TGCGCCAGCAGCGAGGGACTAGCGGTCGGAGAGACCCAGTACTTC
CASSEGLAVGETQYF
>.|TRBV4-1|.|TRBJ2-7
TGCGCCAGCAGCCAAGATCGGGGGGCAGGGTCAAACTACGAGCAGTACTTC
CASSQDRGAGSNYEQYF
>.|TRBV10-3|TRBD2|TRBJ2-3
TGTGCCGGATCGACTAGCGGGAGCACAGATACGCAGTATTTT
CAGSTSGSTDTQYF
>.|TRBV12-3/TRBV12-4|.|TRBJ1-1
TGTGCCACAACTAAATTCGAGGGCACTGAAGCTTTCTTT
CATTKFEGTEAFF
>.|TRBV24-1|TRBD2|TRBJ2-2
TGTGCCACCAGTGATTACCGGACTAGCGGGAACACCGGGGAGCTGTTTTTT
CATSDYRTSGNTGELFF
>few|TRBV6-4|TRBD1|TRBJ1-5
TGTGCCAGCAGTGGCCAGAGTGGGACAGGGAGGAATCAGCCCCAGCATTTT
CASSGQSGTGRNQPQHF
>.|TRBV25-1|TRBD2|TRBJ2-1
TGTGCCAGCGGGGGACTAGCGGGAGCCCCGGGTGAGCAGTTCTTC
CASGGLAGAPGEQFF
>.|TRBV6-5|.|TRBJ1-2
TGTGCCAGCAGAGTGACAGGCTCGGGAGGCTACACCTTC
CASRVTGSGGYTF
>few|TRBV7-8|.|TRBJ1-5
TGTGCCAGCAGCTCCTCCACAGGGCAACAGCCCCAGCATTTT
CASSSSTGQQPQHF
>.|TRBV30|.|TRBJ2-3
TGTGCCTGGACTAGCGCTACCACAGATACGCAGTATTTT
CAWTSATTDTQYF
>.|TRBV4-2|TRBD1|TRBJ2-7
TGTGCCAGCAGCCAAGGGACAGGCGTCTACGAGCAGTACTTC
CASSQGTGVYEQYF
>few|TRBV6-6|.|TRBJ1-5
TGTGCCAGCAGTTACAGGGGTGGACCCCAGCATTTT
CASSYRGGPQHF
>.|TRBV4-3|TRBD1|TRBJ1-2
TGCGCCAGCAGCCAGGAGGGGGCGCGTGGCTACACCTTC
CASSQEGARGYTF